The 19 T cell receptor beta chains below all came from one sample that was sequenced in a study of CD8+CD57+ T cells in acquired aplastic anemia. Both TCR beta VDJ combination and CDR3 sequence profiling were carried out. Genomic DNA was the template for this profiling. TCRdb itself ran the reads through MiXCR, one entry per CDR3 protein. The sample holds around 180,000 distinct CDR3 sequences, 50% to 75% seen once. The sample was sorted CD4+, CD8+, or CD8+CD57+ T cells (not recorded which) from PBMCs. The receptors derive from a human donor in good health.

The V and J genes are TRBV2 and TRBJ1-2; weak D call: TRBD1 (6 bases). This CDR3 is built from 14 residues. V gave up 4 bases and J gave up 8 bases, with 17 bases separating them. Germline V gives CDR1 SNHLY, CDR2 FYNNEI. The CDR3 nucleotides read TGTGCCAGCAGTGGAAGCATAGGGGGGAGCGGCTACACCTTC. This encodes CASSGSIGGSGYTF.

This chain links TRBV6-5 with TRBJ2-3; TRBD2 is a possible D gene (6 bases). V shed 7 bases and J shed 0 bases, with 8 bases lying between them. Germline CDR1 reads MNHEY; CDR2 reads SVGAGI. The CDR3 covers 13 residues. The CDR3 protein is CASTEGSTDTQYF. For the CDR3, the DNA is TGTGCCAGCACGGAGGGCAGCACAGATACGCAGTATTTT.

V gene TRBV19 combines with J gene TRBJ1-1; D remains ambiguous. V dropped 6 bases and J dropped 1 base, with 9 bases sitting between them. The CDR3 has 13 residues. Germline assignment: CDR1 LNHDA and CDR2 SQIVND (reference sequence). CDR3 sequence: CASSEGWNTEAFF. The CDR3 bases are TGTGCCAGTAGCGAAGGGTGGAACACTGAAGCTTTCTTT.

This chain connects TRBV5-1 to TRBJ2-1; no clear D gene. CDR3 length: 14 residues. V lost 1 base and J 1 base, leaving 6 bases between the germline ends. The germline V gene encodes CDR1 SGHRS and CDR2 YFSETQ. The chain's CDR3 is CASSLKTSYNEQFF. CDR3 DNA sequence: TGCGCCAGCAGCTTGAAGACTTCCTACAATGAGCAGTTCTTC.

This chain connects TRBV5-6 to TRBJ2-3; the D gene is possibly TRBD1 (5 bases). The CDR3 spans 14 residues. Per germline, CDR1 SGHDT and CDR2 YYEEEE. V lost 4 bases and J 2 bases, leaving 11 bases between the germline ends. The CDR3 sequence is CASSRQGLTDTQYF. CDR3 DNA sequence: TGTGCCAGCAGCCGGCAGGGCCTCACAGATACGCAGTATTTT.

The genes are TRBV20-1 and TRBJ2-5; no definite D call. The CDR3 spans 14 residues. Deletions cut 4 bases from V and 4 bases from J, with 16 bases between. CDR1 is DFQATT, CDR2 SNEGSKA, per germline (reference sequence). CDR3 loop: CSAIEDLMGETQYF. The CDR3 DNA is TGCAGTGCTATAGAGGACCTGATGGGAGAGACCCAGTACTTC.

J is TRBJ1-3 and V is TRBV15, with unresolved D. Germline V lookup: CDR1 LNHNV, CDR2 YYDKDF (reference sequence). CDR3 size: 15 residues. V shed 0 bases and J shed 0 bases, with 6 bases lying between them. The DNA of the CDR3 is TGTGCCACCAGCAGAGATGTGGTCTCTGGAAACACCATATATTTT. Residues: CATSRDVVSGNTIYF. The whole variable domain, remainder taken from reference TRBV15 and TRBJ1-3, is DAMVIQNPRYQVTQFGKPVTLSCSQTLNHNVMYWYQQKSSQAPKLLFHYYDKDFNNEADTPDNFQSRRPNTSFCFLDIRSPGLGDTAMYLCATSRDVVSGNTIYFGEGSWLTVV.

The J gene is TRBJ2-2, the V gene TRBV5-1; D might be TRBD1 or TRBD2, each matching 5 bases. Trimming removed 9 bases at V and 12 bases at J, with 24 bases between. The germline V gene has CDR1 SGHRS and CDR2 YFSETQ. This CDR3 has 14 residues. CDR3 protein: CAITTPGPPTQLFF. CDR3 coding DNA: TGCGCCATCACAACCCCGGGACCTCCAACTCAGCTGTTTTTT.

With regard to this clonotype: Its ends do not fully match the called genes, so a read error is possible. The chain employs TRBV7-3 and TRBJ2-5; the D gene is possibly TRBD2 (7 bases). The CDR3 runs to 15 residues. Germline V CDR1 and CDR2: SGHTA, FQGTGA. The CDR3 sequence: CASSLGAGAPETQYF. The DNA of the CDR3 is TGTGCTAGCAGCTTAGGGGCGGGGGCCCCAGAGACCCAGTACTTC.

The chain links TRBV25-1 to TRBJ2-5; maybe TRBD2 (5 bases). The V end was cut by 6 bases, the J end by 2 bases, with 16 bases between. The CDR3 loop spans 15 amino acids. CDR1 and CDR2 (germline): MGHDK, SYGVNS. The CDR3: CASRPGRTVQETQYF. The CDR3 DNA is TGTGCCAGCAGACCCGGACGGACTGTTCAAGAGACCCAGTACTTC.

The V and J genes are TRBV2 and TRBJ2-1; TRBD2 matches at 7 bases. This CDR3 is 14 amino acids long. Per germline, CDR1 SNHLY and CDR2 FYNNEI. The J segment lost 3 bases and the V segment lost 8 bases, leaving 7 bases of the junction unmatched. The CDR3 reads CASVGLADYNEQFF. The CDR3 coding sequence is TGTGCCAGCGTTGGGCTAGCGGACTACAATGAGCAGTTCTTC.

The rearrangement links TRBV14 to TRBJ2-7, with a possible D match to TRBD1 (6 bases). This CDR3 spans 12 amino acids. Germline V gene sequence: CDR1 SGHDN, CDR2 FVKESK. V was clipped by 5 bases and J by 4 bases, with 9 bases between them. CDR3 sequence (DNA): TGTGCCAGCAGCGGCAGGGGATACGAGCAGTACTTC. Amino acids: CASSGRGYEQYF.

This clonotype was seen only once. A junction end diverges from the germline sequence, so it may reflect a read error. The chain joins TRBV20-1 to TRBJ2-7; 8 bases map to TRBD2. The germline CDR1 and CDR2 sequences are DFQATT and SNEGSKA (reference sequence). The CDR3 covers 12 residues. The CDR3 spells CGASPSERERYF. In DNA, the CDR3 is TGCGGTGCTAGTCCTTCTGAGCGGGAGAGGTACTTC.

This sequence joins TRBV7-2 and TRBJ2-3; perhaps D is TRBD1 or TRBD2 (5 bases each). Trimming pared 3 bases from V and 2 bases from J, leaving 12 bases between. CDR1 and CDR2 (germline): SGHTA, FQGNSA. CDR3 length equals 15 residues. As DNA, the CDR3 is TGTGCCAGCAGCTTGGGACGGGGACCCACAGATACGCAGTATTTT. Protein sequence: CASSLGRGPTDTQYF. Variable domain in full (rest from reference TRBV7-2 and TRBJ2-3): GAGVSQSPSNKVTEKGKDVELRCDPISGHTALYWYRQSLGQGLEFLIYFQGNSAPDKSGLPSDRFSAERTGGSVSTLTIQRTQQEDSAVYLCASSLGRGPTDTQYFGPGTRLTVL.

The V gene is TRBV7-2, the J gene TRBJ1-2, with D uncertain. Germline V gene sequence: CDR1 SGHTA, CDR2 FQGNSA. V lost 5 bases and J lost 8, with 15 bases in between. This CDR3 is built from 13 residues. CDR3 DNA sequence: TGTGCCAGCAGCCCGGAGGAGGGAGGGGGCTACACCTTC. Translated, it gives CASSPEEGGGYTF.

This clonotype came up a few times. The gene calls are TRBV7-3 and TRBJ2-2, with 10 bases aligning to TRBD1. Unmatched junction bases numbered 9, after V lost 3 bases and J lost 5 bases. Germline-derived CDR1 and CDR2 are SGHTA and FQGTGA. CDR3 length: 17 amino acids. Here the CDR3 reads CASSFWSGTGETGELFF. In DNA form, the CDR3 reads TGTGCCAGCAGCTTTTGGTCGGGGACAGGGGAGACCGGGGAGCTGTTTTTT.

The chain carries TRBV7-8 and TRBJ2-1, with D perhaps TRBD2 (6 bases). V gave up 0 bases and J gave up 9 bases, with 15 bases separating them. The germline gives CDR1 SGHVS, CDR2 FQNEAQ. This CDR3 spans 15 amino acids. CDR3 nucleotide sequence: TGTGCCAGCAGCTTAGCGCCATACGCTAGCGTTGAGCAGTTCTTC. Protein sequence: CASSLAPYASVEQFF.

This clonotype was counted a single time. The CDR3 nucleotides read TGTGCCAGCAGCCTACAGGGAACCCTTGGGTACGAGCAGTACTTC. This gives the protein CASSLQGTLGYEQYF. The chain links TRBV5-6 to TRBJ2-7, with a tentative D call TRBD1 (6 bases). The germline CDR1 and CDR2 sequences are SGHDT and YYEEEE. Trimming cost V 4 bases and J 4 bases, with 18 bases left between them. This CDR3 region has 15 residues.

The CDR3 nucleotides read TGTGCCAGCAGTCACCGGGAGATGGGCAGCGAGCAGTACTTC. Translating it yields CASSHREMGSEQYF. This chain links TRBV7-9 with TRBJ2-7, with a weak D call TRBD2 (6 bases). V lost 6 bases to trimming and J lost 6 bases, with 18 bases between them. CDR3 length: 14 amino acids. Germline CDR1 reads SEHNR; CDR2 reads FQNEAQ (reference sequence).